The 31 T cell receptor beta chains listed next were all sequenced from one sample in a study of T cells in Graves' hyperthyroidism and ophthalmopathy. What was amplified from RNA transcripts were TCR beta CDR3 regions. Researchers ran a first-round RT-PCR on the TCR CDR3 using the HTBI primer set. Each CDR3 protein is one row after TCRdb ran MiXCR on the multiplex PCR reads. The sample includes around 420,000 distinct CDR3 sequences, around 16% of them seen just once. Sample: blood. These receptors came from a woman aged 18-29 years with Graves' hyperthyroidism.

This clonotype was detected many times. The chain couples TRBV2 to TRBJ1-1; D is perhaps TRBD1 (6 bases). The CDR3 is 14 residues long. Trimming took off 11 bases at V and 6 bases at J, with 22 bases between the two ends. The germline gives CDR1 SNHLY, CDR2 FYNNEI. CDR3 amino acids: CADRSTGLYSEAFF. The DNA of the CDR3 is TGTGCCGACAGATCGACAGGTTTGTACTCTGAAGCTTTCTTT.

This rearrangement joins TRBV5-6 to TRBJ2-3; 10 bases are shared with TRBD1. From germline, CDR1 is SGHDT and CDR2 YYEEEE. The CDR3 consists of 14 residues. Losses at the gene ends were 2 bases for V and 6 bases for J; bases not matched to a gene: 3. CDR3 in DNA: TGTGCCAGCAGCTTCGACAGGGGGCTGGATACGCAGTATTTT. Translated, it gives CASSFDRGLDTQYF.

CDR3 sequence: CASSLTLAGGYNEQFF. CDR3 DNA sequence: TGTGCCAGCAGTTTAACCCTAGCGGGAGGTTACAATGAGCAGTTCTTC. This chain links TRBV28 with TRBJ2-1, with 11 bases matching TRBD2. After removal of 2 bases from V and 4 bases from J, the junction contained 4 bases not matched to a gene. Per germline, CDR1 MDHEN and CDR2 SYDVKM. CDR3 length equals 16 residues.

This clonotype has at least ten counts. The chain has TRBV5-1 and TRBJ2-1; unclear D gene. Trimming stripped 3 bases from V and 0 bases from J, with 10 bases between. The germline gives CDR1 SGHRS, CDR2 YFSETQ. CDR3 length equals 15 residues. CDR3 coding DNA: TGCGCCAGCAGCTACCAAACGAGCTCCTACAATGAGCAGTTCTTC. Its protein product is CASSYQTSSYNEQFF. The full variable domain, its missing parts supplied by reference TRBV5-1 and TRBJ2-1, is KAGVTQTPRYLIKTRGQQVTLSCSPISGHRSVSWYQQTPGQGLQFLFEYFSETQRNKGNFPGRFSGRQFSNSRSEMNVSTLELGDSALYLCASSYQTSSYNEQFFGPGTRLTVL.

The chain carries TRBV11-1 and TRBJ1-2, with D perhaps matching TRBD1 (5 bases). In germline, CDR1 is SGHAT, CDR2 FQDESV (reference sequence). The CDR3 is 13 residues long. Trimming removed 8 bases from V and 4 bases from J, with 14 bases in between. CDR3 in DNA: TGTGCCAGCGGGCGTTCAGGGCCCTATGGCTACACCTTC. Protein: CASGRSGPYGYTF.

In this sample, this clonotype turned up a few times. CDR3 sequence (DNA): TGTGCCAGCAGCGTCGCGGGACAGGGGTCCTACGAGCAGTACTTC. Protein product: CASSVAGQGSYEQYF. The rearrangement links TRBV7-2 to TRBJ2-7, with 10 bases identical to TRBD1. J gave up 1 base and V 5 bases, and 5 bases lay outside the gene matches. The CDR3 is 15 residues long. Germline CDR1 SGHTA, CDR2 FQGNSA.

The chain uses TRBV7-3 and TRBJ1-2; 8 bases line up with TRBD1. V trimming: 0 bases; J trimming: 0 bases; junction bases outside the gene matches: 3. CDR3 length equals 16 residues. The V gene's germline CDR1 is SGHTA and CDR2 FQGTGA. CDR3 residues: CASSLTGTGSNYGYTF. CDR3 nucleotides: TGTGCCAGCAGCTTAACCGGGACAGGATCTAACTATGGCTACACCTTC.

The chain carries TRBV27 and TRBJ2-7; the match to TRBD1 covers 11 bases. This CDR3 has 15 residues. V was clipped by 2 bases and J by 3 bases; unmatched bases: 3. The germline CDR1 and CDR2 sequences are MNHEY and SMNVEV (reference sequence). DNA of the CDR3: TGTGCCAGCAGTTTAGGGACAGGGGGGGTCTACGAGCAGTACTTC. It yields the protein CASSLGTGGVYEQYF.

This clonotype was detected only a few times. The chain uses TRBV28 and TRBJ1-5; a possible D gene is TRBD1 (5 bases). This CDR3 contains 14 residues. Trimming left V 6 bases short and J 3 bases short, with 12 bases between. Germline V gene lookup returns CDR1 MDHEN and CDR2 SYDVKM. The CDR3 here is CASRQDGFNQPQHF. CDR3 nucleotides: TGTGCCAGCAGACAGGACGGATTCAATCAGCCCCAGCATTTT. The whole variable domain, remainder taken from reference TRBV28 and TRBJ1-5, is DVKVTQSSRYLVKRTGEKVFLECVQDMDHENMFWYRQDPGLGLRLIYFSYDVKMKEKGDIPEGYSVSREKKERFSLILESASTNQTSMYLCASRQDGFNQPQHFGDGTRLSIL.

The chain combines TRBV10-3 with TRBJ1-2, with TRBD1 matching over 7 bases. The junction had 9 bases not matched to a gene; V was cut back by 8 bases and J by 6 bases. Germline V gives CDR1 ENHRY, CDR2 SYGVKD. The length of the CDR3 is 13 residues. CDR3 coding DNA: TGTGCCATCTCCATCAGACAGGGAAATGGCTACACCTTC. Translation: CAISIRQGNGYTF.

This clonotype was counted a single time. The V and J genes are TRBV7-9 and TRBJ2-7, with D maybe TRBD2 (6 bases). The CDR3 spans 14 residues. CDR1 and CDR2 (germline): SEHNR, FQNEAQ (reference sequence). V lost 8 bases and J lost 0, with 14 bases in between. CDR3 in DNA: TGTGCCAGCGCACTAGCAGGGTCCTCCTACGAGCAGTACTTC. This translates into CASALAGSSYEQYF.

This clonotype was counted many times. This chain joins TRBV28 and TRBJ2-7; weak D call: TRBD2 (5 bases). V lost 6 bases and J lost 5, with 20 bases in between. The CDR3 has 15 residues. Germline V gives CDR1 MDHEN, CDR2 SYDVKM. The CDR3 DNA follows: TGTGCCAGCAGAATAGGGCGGGCCGGTGGGAACGAGCAGTACTTC. Translating gives CASRIGRAGGNEQYF.

The chain uses TRBV9 and TRBJ2-6; 10 nucleotides align to TRBD2. CDR1 and CDR2 from the germline V gene are SGDLS and YYNGEE. This CDR3 is 18 amino acids long. J gave up 0 bases and V 4 bases, and 7 bases lay outside the gene matches. The CDR3 is CASSHQLAGSSGANVLTF. CDR3 coding DNA: TGTGCCAGCAGCCATCAACTAGCGGGGAGCTCTGGGGCCAACGTCCTGACTTTC.

This clonotype was detected ten times or more. The chain uses TRBV7-8 and TRBJ2-1; 8 bases line up with TRBD2. The CDR3 has 14 residues. The germline CDR1 and CDR2 sequences are SGHVS and FQNEAQ. V trimming: 1 base; J trimming: 8 bases; junction bases outside the gene matches: 4. The CDR3 nucleotides read TGTGCCAGCAGCTTAGGACTAGCGAGCCATGAGCAGTTCTTC. Its protein product is CASSLGLASHEQFF.

This clonotype was observed a few times. The chain is built from TRBV9 and TRBJ2-4; D not resolved. From germline, CDR1 is SGDLS and CDR2 YYNGEE. This CDR3 comprises 20 residues. V dropped 3 bases and J dropped 0 bases, with 25 bases sitting between them. The DNA of the CDR3 is TGTGCCAGCAGCGCCTCGTCGATGGACCAGACACTCCTAGCCAAAAACATTCAGTACTTC. As protein: CASSASSMDQTLLAKNIQYF.

There are many counts of this clonotype. This rearrangement joins TRBV11-2 to TRBJ2-1; TRBD2 is a possible D gene (6 bases). This CDR3 has 17 residues. The V end was cut by 1 base, the J end by 10 bases, with 23 bases between. Looked up from germline, CDR1 is SGHAT and CDR2 is FQNNGV. In DNA, the CDR3 is TGTGCCAGCAGCTTAGGGGGCCGGGGACTCTCCGCAGGAGAGCAGTTCTTC. It is translated as CASSLGGRGLSAGEQFF.

The table lists this clonotype with many counts. The chain uses TRBV6-1 and TRBJ1-2; 7 bases agree with TRBD1. The CDR3 is 12 amino acids. From germline, CDR1 is MNHNS and CDR2 SASEGT. Trimming at V came to 10 bases and at J to 8 bases, leaving 10 bases not matched to a gene. CDR3 protein: CATWGAGGGYTF. DNA for the CDR3: TGTGCCACCTGGGGTGCAGGGGGGGGCTACACCTTC.

The chain uses TRBV6-1 and TRBJ1-5; TRBD1 aligns across 9 bases. V dropped 0 bases and J dropped 3; count of bases not matched to a gene: 9. CDR1 is MNHNS and CDR2 is SASEGT in the germline V gene. This CDR3 region has 18 residues. The CDR3 loop is CASSEALGWTGVNQPQHF. CDR3 nucleotide sequence: TGTGCCAGCAGTGAAGCTCTGGGTTGGACAGGGGTCAATCAGCCCCAGCATTTT.

This clonotype was counted many times. DNA of the CDR3: TGTGCCAGCAGCTTGCAAAGGGGGCAGGCAGATACGCAGTATTTT. Translating it yields CASSLQRGQADTQYF. The chain couples TRBV5-6 to TRBJ2-3; 7 positions agree with TRBD1. The CDR3 length is 15 residues. In germline, CDR1 is SGHDT, CDR2 YYEEEE. V dropped 1 base and J dropped 4; count of bases not matched to a gene: 6.

The chain uses TRBV18 and TRBJ1-2; TRBD1 might be the D (5 bases). There are 18 residues in the CDR3. Trimming removed 1 base at V and 1 base at J, with 19 bases between. Germline V gene sequence: CDR1 KGHSH, CDR2 LQKENI. CDR3 protein: CASSPQYGDPRDNYGYTF. In DNA form, the CDR3 reads TGTGCCAGCTCACCACAGTACGGGGACCCGCGGGATAACTATGGCTACACCTTC.

This clonotype occurred many times. The gene calls are TRBV15 and TRBJ2-3, with 8 nucleotides matching TRBD1. The germline CDR1 and CDR2 sequences are LNHNV and YYDKDF (reference sequence). CDR3 length equals 13 residues. V lost 6 bases to trimming and J lost 6 bases; unmatched junction nucleotides: 5. CDR3 bases: TGTGCCACCAGTGGACAGGGACACGATACGCAGTATTTT. Translating it yields CATSGQGHDTQYF. Supplemented by reference TRBV15 and TRBJ2-3, the full variable domain reads DAMVIQNPRYQVTQFGKPVTLSCSQTLNHNVMYWYQQKSSQAPKLLFHYYDKDFNNEADTPDNFQSRRPNTSFCFLDIRSPGLGDTAMYLCATSGQGHDTQYFGPGTRLTVL.

The table lists this clonotype with a few counts. The chain links TRBV6-1 to TRBJ2-3; the match to TRBD2 covers 14 bases. This CDR3 region has 16 residues. Germline V lookup: CDR1 MNHNS, CDR2 SASEGT. The V segment lost 2 bases and the J segment 9 bases; nucleotides outside the gene matches: 7. The CDR3 DNA is TGTGCCAGCAGTGAAATAAGGACTAGCGGGGGGTTAACGCAGTATTTT. Its protein product is CASSEIRTSGGLTQYF.

Many counts were recorded for this clonotype. This chain joins TRBV3-1 and TRBJ1-2; perhaps TRBD1 as D (5 bases). This CDR3 spans 13 amino acids. Trimming stripped 3 bases from V and 8 bases from J, with 13 bases between. The germline V gene has CDR1 LGHDT and CDR2 YNNKEL (reference sequence). The CDR3 here is CASSHRGATGYTF. The CDR3 DNA reads as TGTGCCAGCAGCCACAGAGGGGCGACCGGCTACACCTTC.

There are a few counts of this clonotype. V gene TRBV20-1 combines with J gene TRBJ1-6; TRBD1 aligns across 7 bases. The V gene end was trimmed by 6 bases and the J gene end by 0 bases; junction bases not matched to a gene: 14. The CDR3 is made up of 18 amino acids. Germline CDR1 and CDR2: DFQATT and SNEGSKA (reference sequence). CDR3: CSAEKLQGMSSYNSPLHF. The CDR3, as DNA: TGCAGTGCGGAAAAGCTACAGGGGATGAGCTCCTATAATTCACCCCTCCACTTT.

At least ten counts were recorded for this clonotype. The J gene is TRBJ2-5, the V gene TRBV5-1; D is unclear. The V gene lost 0 bases and the J gene lost 1 base, with 10 bases spanning the gap. Per germline, CDR1 SGHRS and CDR2 YFSETQ. The CDR3 is 15 residues long. For the CDR3, the DNA is TGCGCCAGCAGCTTGGTACAGCCGATCCAAGAGACCCAGTACTTC. This sequence encodes CASSLVQPIQETQYF.

This clonotype was seen many times. The genes are TRBV11-2 and TRBJ2-5; perhaps TRBD2 as D (5 bases). The CDR3 contains 13 residues. The V end lost 2 bases, the J end lost 7 bases, and 11 bases lay between the germline ends. Germline V gene lookup returns CDR1 SGHAT and CDR2 FQNNGV. The DNA for the CDR3 is TGTGCCAGCAGCTTATTACTCGAGGGGACCCAGTACTTC. Its protein product is CASSLLLEGTQYF.

This clonotype was picked up many times. The genes are TRBV5-1 and TRBJ2-1; the match to TRBD2 covers 9 bases. The CDR3 sequence is 16 residues long. Germline V CDR1 and CDR2: SGHRS, YFSETQ. The V gene end was trimmed by 0 bases and the J gene end by 5 bases; junction bases not matched to a gene: 6. CDR3 residues: CASSLDWASGDNEQFF. CDR3 DNA sequence: TGCGCCAGCAGCTTGGATTGGGCTAGCGGGGACAATGAGCAGTTCTTC.

The V and J genes are TRBV4-3 and TRBJ1-3, with D possibly matching TRBD1 (5 bases). CDR3 size: 18 residues. Trimming cost V 1 base and J 1 base, with 17 bases left between them. Germline V gene data show CDR1 as LGHNA and CDR2 as YSLEER. For the CDR3, the DNA is TGCGCCAGCAGCCAAGTCACGACGAGGGGCGCGTCTGGAAACACCATATATTTT. This sequence encodes CASSQVTTRGASGNTIYF.

This clonotype was seen repeatedly, ten times or more. The chain has TRBV7-2 and TRBJ2-7; the D is unclear. CDR1 is SGHTA, CDR2 FQGNSA, per germline. The V end was cut by 1 base, the J end by 3 bases, with 7 bases between. The CDR3 runs 13 residues. CDR3 region: CASSLVAHYEQYF. Here the CDR3 DNA reads TGTGCCAGCAGCTTAGTGGCGCACTACGAGCAGTACTTC.

This clonotype was observed a few times. This chain connects TRBV10-3 to TRBJ2-2; D is perhaps TRBD2 (5 bases). The CDR3 totals 17 residues. Looked up from germline, CDR1 is ENHRY and CDR2 is SYGVKD. V gave up 4 bases and J gave up 5 bases, with 20 bases separating them. The DNA for the CDR3 is TGTGCCATCAGTGCCTTTGATCTCCTTTGGGAGACCGGGGAGCTGTTTTTT. Translating gives CAISAFDLLWETGELFF.

This clonotype came up a few times. This chain connects TRBV7-9 to TRBJ2-3; D possibly corresponds to TRBD2 (6 bases). Germline values: CDR1 SEHNR, CDR2 FQNEAQ (reference sequence). This CDR3 is built from 15 residues. The V end was cut by 5 bases, the J end by 0 bases, with 12 bases between. The CDR3 region is CASSLHGLSTDTQYF. CDR3 sequence (DNA): TGTGCCAGCAGCCTCCACGGACTAAGCACAGATACGCAGTATTTT.